This T cell receptor beta chain appears in the sequencing data of a study of blood T cell repertoires in COVID-19. Study-level information: Samples came from the United States, Italy and Spain, spanning acute and convalescent COVID-19. T cells, B-cell-depleted T cells, or PBMCs provided the cDNA or gDNA that served as material.

Authors' processing steps: Reference gene primers were amplified, and this amplification served to estimate nucleated cell counts. Only in-frame clones appear in the TCRdb table, and some are missing; sequencing was by immunoSEQ multiplex PCR. V, J and clone size were drawn from that table, and D and trimming were deduced from the DNA. The sample contains a few hundred thousand clones, just under 90% of which appear only once. In germline, CDR1 is MNHEY, CDR2 SVGEGT. The germline V and J ends were trimmed by 2 bases and 0 bases, with 14 bases remaining between them. CDR3 length: 18 residues. The material sequenced was peripheral blood. The chain employs TRBV6-2 or TRBV6-3 and TRBJ2-6; D unresolved. The TCR originated in a man in his 60s who had recovered from COVID-19. CDR3: CASSYGRRSGSGANVLTF. CDR3 sequence (DNA): TGTGCCAGCAGTTACGGTCGTCGGTCGGGCTCTGGGGCCAACGTCCTGACTTTC.